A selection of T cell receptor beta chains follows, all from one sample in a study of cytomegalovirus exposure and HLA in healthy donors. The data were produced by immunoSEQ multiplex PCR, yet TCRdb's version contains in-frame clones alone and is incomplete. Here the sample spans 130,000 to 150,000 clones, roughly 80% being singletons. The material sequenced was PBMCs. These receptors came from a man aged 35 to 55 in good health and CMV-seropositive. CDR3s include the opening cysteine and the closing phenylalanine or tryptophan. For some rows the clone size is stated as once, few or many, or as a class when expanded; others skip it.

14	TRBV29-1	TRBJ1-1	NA	CSVEVVNMNTEAFF
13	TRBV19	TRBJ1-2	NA	CASNLGTGDGYTF
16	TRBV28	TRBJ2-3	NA	CASSLPGLDSADTQYF
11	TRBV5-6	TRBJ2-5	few	CASSLGPVAHF
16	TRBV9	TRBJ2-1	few	CASSGAGAGGYNEQFF
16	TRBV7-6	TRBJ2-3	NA	CASSLAAGTAGDTQYF
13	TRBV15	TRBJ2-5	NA	CATSEFKQETQYF
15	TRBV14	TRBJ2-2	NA	CASSPWGGVGGELFF
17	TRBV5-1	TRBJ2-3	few	CASSSPTATTSTDTQYF
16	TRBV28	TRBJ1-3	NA	CASSLPLGGSGNTIYF
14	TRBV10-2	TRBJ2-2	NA	CASSAGTGSGELFF
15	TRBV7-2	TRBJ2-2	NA	CASSLGTLAAGELFF
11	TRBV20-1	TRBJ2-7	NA	CSAPRSYEQYF
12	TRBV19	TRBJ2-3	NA	CASSTTTDTQYF
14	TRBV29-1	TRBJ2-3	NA	CSVELAVHTDTQYF
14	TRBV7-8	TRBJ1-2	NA	CASSPDVGGNGYTF
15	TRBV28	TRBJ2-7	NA	CASSPFDRGLYEQYF
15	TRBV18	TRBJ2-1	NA	CASSPEVAGGNEQFF
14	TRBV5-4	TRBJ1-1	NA	CASSSPTANTEAFF
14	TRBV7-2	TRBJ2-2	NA	CASSSQGNTGELFF
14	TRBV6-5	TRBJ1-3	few	CASSYGTAGNTIYF
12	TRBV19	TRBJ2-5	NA	CASSIRGETQYF
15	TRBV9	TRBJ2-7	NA	CASSYSGRADYEQYF
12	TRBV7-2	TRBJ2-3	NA	CASSSDSATQYF
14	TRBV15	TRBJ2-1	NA	CATSLRQMYNEQFF